This T cell receptor beta chain was found in a study of prognosis after radiotherapy for stage I lung cancer. Study-wide context: Each patient with non-small cell lung cancer was deemed medically inoperable. With some 13 men and a handful of women, the cohort's median age was roughly 74 years, range about 50–85. Study findings and constraints: Gene usage, both TRBV and TRBJ, reportedly differed between patients with metastases and patients without them. Lower Shannon entropy values were found after stereotactic body radiation therapy in patients who developed distant metastases.

Template was genomic DNA; TCR beta CDR3 amplified in two multiplex PCR rounds. The first PCR round targeted every TRBV and TRBJ gene with specific primers. TCRdb fed the multiplex PCR reads into MiXCR, producing one record per CDR3 protein. The data hold fewer than 20,000 distinct CDR3 sequences, with over 15% observed a single time. Concerning this clonotype: Antigen: not known.

The CDR3 totals 15 residues. Germline loops: CDR1 SGDLS, CDR2 YYNGEE. V was pared by 0 bases and J by 4 bases, with 11 bases between. This sequence originates from a donor of 50 years or more with non-small cell lung cancer. This material consisted of PBMCs, taken before or after stereotactic body radiation therapy (not recorded which). This rearrangement joins TRBV9 to TRBJ1-3, with D perhaps TRBD1 (5 bases). DNA for the CDR3: TGTGCCAGCAGCGTAGTGCGGGGGGTAGGAAACACCATATATTTT. It yields the protein CASSVVRGVGNTIYF.